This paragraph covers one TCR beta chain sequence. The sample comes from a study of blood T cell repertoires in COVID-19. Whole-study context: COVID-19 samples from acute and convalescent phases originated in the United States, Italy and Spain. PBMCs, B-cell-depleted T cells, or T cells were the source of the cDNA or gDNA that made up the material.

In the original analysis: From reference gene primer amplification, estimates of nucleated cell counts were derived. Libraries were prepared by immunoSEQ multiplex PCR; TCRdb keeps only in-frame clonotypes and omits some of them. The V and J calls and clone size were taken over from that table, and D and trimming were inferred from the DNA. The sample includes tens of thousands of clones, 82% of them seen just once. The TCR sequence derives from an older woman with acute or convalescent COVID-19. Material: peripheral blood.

The DNA for the CDR3 is TGTGCCAGCAGTTCTCGGAGCCTTAATGAAAAACTGTTTTTT. Its translation is CASSSRSLNEKLFF. The V and J genes are TRBV28 and TRBJ1-4; D is uncertain. Trimming took 4 bases from V and 4 from J, leaving 10 bases between them. The CDR3 length is 14 residues. Germline V gene lookup returns CDR1 MDHEN and CDR2 SYDVKM.